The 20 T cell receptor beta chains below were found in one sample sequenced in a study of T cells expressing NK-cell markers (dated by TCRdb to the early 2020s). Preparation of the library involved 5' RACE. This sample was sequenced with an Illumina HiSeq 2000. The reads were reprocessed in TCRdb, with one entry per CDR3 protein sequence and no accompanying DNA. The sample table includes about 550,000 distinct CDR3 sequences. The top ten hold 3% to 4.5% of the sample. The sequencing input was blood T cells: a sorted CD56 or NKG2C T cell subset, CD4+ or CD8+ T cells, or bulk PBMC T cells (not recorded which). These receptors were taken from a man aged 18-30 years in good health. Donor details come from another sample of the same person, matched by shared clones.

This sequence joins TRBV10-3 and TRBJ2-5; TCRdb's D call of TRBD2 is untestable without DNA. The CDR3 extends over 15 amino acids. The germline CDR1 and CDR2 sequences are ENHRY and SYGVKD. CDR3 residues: CAISILGQVGETQYF.

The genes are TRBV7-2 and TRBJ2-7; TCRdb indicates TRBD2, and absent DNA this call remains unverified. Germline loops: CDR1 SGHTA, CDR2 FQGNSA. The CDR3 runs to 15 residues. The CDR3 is CASSPSSGRFSEQYF.

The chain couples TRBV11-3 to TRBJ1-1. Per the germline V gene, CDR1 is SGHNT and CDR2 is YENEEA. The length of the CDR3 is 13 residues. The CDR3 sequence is CASSPGTGPEAFF. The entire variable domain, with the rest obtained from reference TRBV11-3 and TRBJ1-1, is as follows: EAGVVQSPRYKIIEKKQPVAFWCNPISGHNTLYWYLQNLGQGPELLIRYENEEAVDDSQLPKDRFSAERLKGVDSTLKIQPAELGDSAVYLCASSPGTGPEAFFGQGTRLTVV.

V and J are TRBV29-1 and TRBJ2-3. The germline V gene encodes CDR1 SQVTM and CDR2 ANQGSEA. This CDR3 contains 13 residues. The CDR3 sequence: CSVEVASTDTQYF.

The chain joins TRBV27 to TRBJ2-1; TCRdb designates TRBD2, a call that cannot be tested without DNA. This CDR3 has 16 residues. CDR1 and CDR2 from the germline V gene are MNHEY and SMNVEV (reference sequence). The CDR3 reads CASSTSGLAGVGEQFF.

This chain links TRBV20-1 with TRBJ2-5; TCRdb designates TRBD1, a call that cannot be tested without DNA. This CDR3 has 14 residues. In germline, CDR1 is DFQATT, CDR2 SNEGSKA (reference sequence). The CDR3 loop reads CSARLWTGEETQYF.

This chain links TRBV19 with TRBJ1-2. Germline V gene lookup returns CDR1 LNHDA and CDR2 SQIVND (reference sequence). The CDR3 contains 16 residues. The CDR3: CASSISPRVPTGGYTF. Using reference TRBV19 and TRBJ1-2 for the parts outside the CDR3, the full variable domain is DGGITQSPKYLFRKEGQNVTLSCEQNLNHDAMYWYRQDPGQGLRLIYYSQIVNDFQKGDIAEGYSVSREKKESFPLTVTSAQKNPTAFYLCASSISPRVPTGGYTFGSGTRLTVV.

CDR3 residues: CAIPVDIGTGELFF. The rearrangement joins TRBV12-3 or TRBV12-4 to TRBJ2-2; TCRdb gives TRBD1 as the D gene, but with no DNA this cannot be confirmed. The CDR3 runs to 14 residues.

The CDR3 sequence: CASTSSRTSRDTQYF. The chain uses TRBV12-3 or TRBV12-4 and TRBJ2-3; TCRdb's assignment of TRBD2 cannot be checked, as there is no DNA. The CDR3 consists of 15 residues.

CDR3: CAISVSGDANTGELFF. This chain connects TRBV10-3 to TRBJ2-2; there is no DNA to check the TCRdb D call of TRBD2. From germline, CDR1 is ENHRY and CDR2 SYGVKD. CDR3 size: 16 residues.

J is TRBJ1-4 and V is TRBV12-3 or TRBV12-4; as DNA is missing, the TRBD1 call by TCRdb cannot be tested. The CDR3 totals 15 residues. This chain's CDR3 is CASSKTGLGSEKLFF.

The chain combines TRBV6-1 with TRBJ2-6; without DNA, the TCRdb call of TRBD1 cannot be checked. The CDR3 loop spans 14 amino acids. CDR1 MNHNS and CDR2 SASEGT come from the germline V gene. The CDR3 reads CASSRDGLGSVLTF.

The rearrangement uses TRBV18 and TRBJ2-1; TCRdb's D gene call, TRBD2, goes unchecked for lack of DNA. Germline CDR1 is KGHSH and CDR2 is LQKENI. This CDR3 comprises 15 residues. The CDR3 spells CASSPPAGGPYEQFF. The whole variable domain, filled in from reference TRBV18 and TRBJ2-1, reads NAGVMQNPRHLVRRRGQEARLRCSPMKGHSHVYWYRQLPEEGLKFMVYLQKENIIDESGMPKERFSAEFPKEGPSILRIQQVVRGDSAAYFCASSPPAGGPYEQFFGPGTRLTVL.

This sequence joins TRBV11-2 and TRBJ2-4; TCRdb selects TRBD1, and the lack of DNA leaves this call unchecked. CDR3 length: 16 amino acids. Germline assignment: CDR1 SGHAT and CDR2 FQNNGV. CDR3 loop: CASSLLAGDRKNIQYF.

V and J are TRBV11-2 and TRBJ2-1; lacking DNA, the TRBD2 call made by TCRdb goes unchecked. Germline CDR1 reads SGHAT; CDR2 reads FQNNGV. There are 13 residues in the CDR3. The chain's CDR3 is CASSGGSEGEQFF.

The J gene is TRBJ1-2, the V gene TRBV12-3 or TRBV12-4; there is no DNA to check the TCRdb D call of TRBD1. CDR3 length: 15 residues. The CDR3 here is CASSLRTDVYYGYTF.

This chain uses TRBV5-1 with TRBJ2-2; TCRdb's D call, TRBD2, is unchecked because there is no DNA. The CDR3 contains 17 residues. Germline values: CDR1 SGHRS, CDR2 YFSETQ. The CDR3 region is CASSPTSGLTNTGELFF.

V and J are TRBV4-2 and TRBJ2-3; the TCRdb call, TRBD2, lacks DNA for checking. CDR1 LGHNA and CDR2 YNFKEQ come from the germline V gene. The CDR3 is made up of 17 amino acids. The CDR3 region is CASSQDLPSSGADTQYF.

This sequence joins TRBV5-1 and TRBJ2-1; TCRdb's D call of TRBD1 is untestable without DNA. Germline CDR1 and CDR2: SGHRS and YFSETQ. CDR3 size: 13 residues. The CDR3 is CASSLEGGREQFF.

The chain's CDR3 is CASSQDQGPGANVLTF. The gene calls are TRBV4-1 and TRBJ2-6. The length of the CDR3 is 16 residues. In germline, CDR1 is MGHRA, CDR2 YSYEKL.